This entry lists 13 T cell receptor beta chains sequenced from one sample in a study of blood T cells in healthy people across ages. It was with a sample-barcoded 5' primer and a J-beta primer mix that a second PCR of roughly 6 to 12 cycles was run. TCRdb re-called the 5' RACE reads with MiXCR, one entry per CDR3 protein. Among around 990,000 distinct CDR3 sequences listed, 20% to 25% were seen once. The same sample was also used in a study of T cells of mothers and their children.

The sequenced material came from blood. The receptor set was obtained from a girl aged 2 to 10 in good health.

In its sample, this clonotype was seen a few times. The chain employs TRBV7-2 and TRBJ2-7, with 9 bases fitting TRBD2. This CDR3 region has 14 residues. Germline CDR1 and CDR2: SGHTA and FQGNSA. Trimming took 4 bases from V and 3 from J; bases not matched to a gene: 4. Here the CDR3 DNA reads TGTGCCAGCAGCTCCTATAGCGGGGGCTACGAGCAGTACTTC. Translation gives CASSSYSGGYEQYF. The complete variable domain, with remaining parts taken from reference TRBV7-2 and TRBJ2-7, reads GAGVSQSPSNKVTEKGKDVELRCDPISGHTALYWYRQSLGQGLEFLIYFQGNSAPDKSGLPSDRFSAERTGGSVSTLTIQRTQQEDSAVYLCASSSYSGGYEQYFGPGTRLTVT.

This sequence joins TRBV5-1 and TRBJ2-5, with TRBD1 matching 10 bases. The CDR3 spans 17 residues. V lost 3 bases, J lost 6 bases, and 14 bases stayed unmatched. CDR1 and CDR2 from the germline V gene are SGHRS and YFSETQ. CDR3 sequence reads: CASSWGPGQGIWQTQYF. For the CDR3, the DNA is TGCGCCAGCAGCTGGGGTCCGGGACAGGGGATTTGGCAGACCCAGTACTTC.

The rearrangement joins TRBV12-3 or TRBV12-4 to TRBJ1-2, with a tentative D call TRBD1 (5 bases). The CDR3 runs to 12 residues. V shed 7 bases and J shed 4 bases, with 10 bases lying between them. The CDR3 nucleotides are TGTGCCAGCAATTGGGGGGGCTATGGCTACACCTTC. This sequence encodes CASNWGGYGYTF.

The rearrangement uses TRBV6-5 and TRBJ2-1, with 10 bases lining up with TRBD1. From germline, CDR1 is MNHEY and CDR2 SVGAGI. With V trimmed by 2 bases and J by 10 bases, 8 bases remained unmatched. The CDR3 contains 15 residues. The CDR3 spells CASSYGTGVSAEQFF. CDR3 bases: TGTGCCAGCAGTTACGGGACAGGGGTTAGCGCCGAGCAGTTCTTC.

The rearrangement uses TRBV6-6 and TRBJ1-6; no definite D call. The CDR3 has 14 amino acids. The V and J ends lost 7 bases and 10 bases respectively, with 17 bases between them. Germline values: CDR1 MNHNY, CDR2 SVGAGI (reference sequence). Here the CDR3 reads CASTSRQALSPLHF. The CDR3 DNA reads as TGTGCCAGCACTAGCCGGCAGGCTCTCTCACCCCTCCACTTT.

The gene calls are TRBV5-1 and TRBJ2-7; TRBD1 is a possible D gene (5 bases). The germline V and J ends were trimmed by 0 bases and 3 bases, with 16 bases remaining between them. The CDR3 consists of 16 residues. CDR1 and CDR2 from the germline V gene are SGHRS and YFSETQ. CDR3 loop: CASSLDGARANYEQYF. Here the CDR3 DNA reads TGCGCCAGCAGCTTGGATGGAGCCAGGGCCAACTACGAGCAGTACTTC. The full variable domain, with the rest looked up from reference TRBV5-1 and TRBJ2-7, is KAGVTQTPRYLIKTRGQQVTLSCSPISGHRSVSWYQQTPGQGLQFLFEYFSETQRNKGNFPGRFSGRQFSNSRSEMNVSTLELGDSALYLCASSLDGARANYEQYFGPGTRLTVT.

This chain links TRBV7-3 with TRBJ2-1; D possibly corresponds to TRBD1 (6 bases). The CDR3 runs 16 residues. Germline V lookup: CDR1 SGHTA, CDR2 FQGTGA. V gave up 3 bases and J gave up 5 bases, with 17 bases separating them. The CDR3 nucleotides are TGTGCCAGCAGCTTGATACCGGGACAAGCTAACAATGAGCAGTTCTTC. This translates into CASSLIPGQANNEQFF.

The rearrangement joins TRBV27 to TRBJ1-2; weak D call: TRBD1 (5 bases). Germline CDR1 reads MNHEY; CDR2 reads SMNVEV (reference sequence). This CDR3 comprises 14 residues. The ends were cut back, 5 bases at V and 7 bases at J, with 17 bases in the middle. CDR3 DNA sequence: TGTGCCAGCAGTCCCAGGACGGATGGGGGTGGCTACACCTTC. It translates to CASSPRTDGGGYTF.

Comment on this clonotype: The junction shows a germline mismatch at one end, possibly a read error. The genes are TRBV6-2 or TRBV6-3 and TRBJ2-3, with D possibly TRBD2 on 6 matching bases. Germline V lookup: CDR1 MNHEY, CDR2 SVGEGT. This CDR3 spans 14 amino acids. CDR3 residues: CASSTGTDRFTQYF. In nucleotides, the CDR3 is TGTGCCAGCAGTACCGGGACTGACCGATTTACGCAGTACTTT.

This clonotype was detected ten times or more. This sequence joins TRBV4-1 and TRBJ2-7, with no clear D. V was cut by 8 bases and J by 1 base, with 12 bases left in between. The CDR3 totals 13 residues. The germline V gene encodes CDR1 MGHRA and CDR2 YSYEKL. The CDR3 nucleotides are TGCGCCAGCGGGGAAGGGCCTTCCTACGAGCAGTACTTC. This encodes CASGEGPSYEQYF.

The chain combines TRBV29-1 with TRBJ2-1; 7 nucleotides line up with TRBD2. TRBJ2-5 explains the end of the DNA better; the J call may be wrong. CDR1 is SQVTM and CDR2 is ANQGSEA in the germline V gene. CDR3 length: 15 amino acids. CDR3 bases: TGCAGCGTTGAGGGCCAGCGGGGTTTTCAAGAGACCCAGTACTTC. Protein: CSVEGQRGFQETQYF.

The V and J genes are TRBV18 and TRBJ2-3; unclear D gene. Germline V lookup: CDR1 KGHSH, CDR2 LQKENI. Trimming took 3 bases from V and 1 from J, leaving 8 bases between them. This CDR3 has 14 residues. The CDR3: CASSPVERTDTQYF. The CDR3, as DNA: TGTGCCAGCTCACCGGTCGAGCGCACAGATACGCAGTATTTT.

The rearrangement links TRBV4-1 to TRBJ1-6; 9 positions agree with TRBD1. The CDR3 is 18 residues long. Germline V lookup: CDR1 MGHRA, CDR2 YSYEKL. Losses at the gene ends were 2 bases for V and 11 bases for J; bases not matched to a gene: 16. The CDR3 protein is CASSQRRARTGDRTPLHF. The CDR3 DNA sequence: TGCGCCAGCAGCCAAAGAAGGGCAAGGACAGGGGATCGAACACCCCTCCACTTT.